What follows are 28 T cell receptor beta chains derived from one specimen sequenced in a study of CD8 T cells in ankylosing spondylitis. These receptors have no identified antigens. TCRdb re-derived calls from the 5' RACE reads in MiXCR, one entry per CDR3 protein. The repertoire holds just under 550,000 distinct CDR3 sequences, with 12% as singletons. Whole-study findings and limits: Fewer than 10 highly homologous variants made up a TCR beta motif that seemed to typify ankylosing spondylitis blood.

Sequencing was carried out using blood, either unsorted or a sorted T cell fraction (not recorded which). These receptors all come from a male donor with ankylosing spondylitis.

This clonotype was detected a few times. This sequence joins TRBV6-1 and TRBJ2-1; 12 bases line up with TRBD2. J lost 5 bases, V lost 7 bases, and 6 bases had no gene match. The CDR3 runs 15 residues. The germline gives CDR1 MNHNS, CDR2 SASEGT. This CDR3 reads CASTLAGGPNNEQFF. DNA for the CDR3: TGTGCCAGCACTCTAGCGGGAGGGCCGAACAATGAGCAGTTCTTC.

This clonotype has a handful of counts. V gene TRBV7-2 combines with J gene TRBJ2-1; 10 bases fit TRBD2. This CDR3 region has 16 residues. Germline-derived CDR1 and CDR2 are SGHTA and FQGNSA. V lost 5 bases to trimming and J lost 2 bases; unmatched junction nucleotides: 6. The CDR3 bases are TGTGCCAGCAGCCACGGACTAGCGGTCGCCTACAATGAGCAGTTCTTC. This translates into CASSHGLAVAYNEQFF.

This clonotype has just a few counts. The chain recombines TRBV2 with TRBJ2-2, with D possibly TRBD1 on 5 matching bases. Trimming cost V 5 bases and J 2 bases, with 15 bases left between them. CDR3 length: 16 residues. Germline CDR1 and CDR2: SNHLY and FYNNEI. The CDR3 loop reads CASSTQGPRNTGELFF. DNA for the CDR3: TGTGCCAGCAGTACCCAGGGCCCACGAAACACCGGGGAGCTGTTTTTT.

V and J are TRBV14 and TRBJ2-1, with a weak D call TRBD2 (6 bases). The CDR3 is made up of 16 amino acids. Germline V lookup: CDR1 SGHDN, CDR2 FVKESK. V lost 4 bases to trimming and J lost 3 bases, with 16 bases between them. DNA of the CDR3: TGTGCCAGCAGCCTCTGGCGGCGGGACCTCTACAATGAGCAGTTCTTC. This sequence encodes CASSLWRRDLYNEQFF.

This clonotype was detected a few times. CDR3 amino acids: CSGILLAGGPNEQFF. The DNA for the CDR3 is TGCAGTGGAATTCTACTAGCGGGAGGGCCGAATGAGCAGTTCTTC. The genes are TRBV20-1 and TRBJ2-1, with 13 nucleotides matching TRBD2. CDR3 length: 15 amino acids. Germline V gene data show CDR1 as DFQATT and CDR2 as SNEGSKA (reference sequence). V was pared by 7 bases and J by 7 bases, with 10 bases of the junction left unmatched.

The V and J genes are TRBV10-3 and TRBJ2-5; D tentatively fits TRBD1 or TRBD2 (5 bases each). The CDR3 sequence is 13 residues long. Between the trimmed V and J ends, which lost 7 bases and 2 bases, there was a span of 11 bases. Germline assignment: CDR1 ENHRY and CDR2 SYGVKD. The CDR3 nucleotides are TGTGCCATCAACCCGGGACCGCAAGAGACCCAGTACTTC. Its translation: CAINPGPQETQYF.

In this sample, this clonotype turned up many times. The chain recombines TRBV5-1 with TRBJ1-2, with D perhaps TRBD1 (5 bases). The CDR3 totals 16 residues. Trimming took off 0 bases at V and 0 bases at J, with 12 bases between the two ends. Looked up from germline, CDR1 is SGHRS and CDR2 is YFSETQ. CDR3 coding DNA: TGCGCCAGCAGCTTGGTTGGAGGGGATACTAACTATGGCTACACCTTC. Translated: CASSLVGGDTNYGYTF.

The chain joins TRBV6-1 to TRBJ1-4, with D possibly being TRBD1 (5 bases). This CDR3 comprises 16 residues. Germline V gives CDR1 MNHNS, CDR2 SASEGT. V gave up 6 bases and J gave up 3 bases, with 17 bases separating them. DNA for the CDR3: TGTGCCAGCAGCGGGGGACGGGGTACAGCTAATGAAAAACTGTTTTTT. Translated, it gives CASSGGRGTANEKLFF.

The rearrangement links TRBV7-2 to TRBJ1-2; the D gene is possibly TRBD1 (6 bases). V shed 5 bases and J shed 7 bases, with 17 bases lying between them. Germline V gene lookup returns CDR1 SGHTA and CDR2 FQGNSA. CDR3 length: 14 residues. CDR3 DNA sequence: TGTGCCAGCAGCCAAGAAGGGGGTTTTAGTGGCTACACCTTC. Residues: CASSQEGGFSGYTF.

The chain combines TRBV29-1 with TRBJ1-3; D not resolved. CDR1 SQVTM and CDR2 ANQGSEA come from the germline V gene. Trimming cost V 7 bases and J 4 bases, with 14 bases left between them. The CDR3 is 13 residues long. The chain's CDR3 is CSGRRAAGNTIYF. The CDR3 coding sequence is TGCAGCGGCCGTCGGGCGGCCGGAAACACCATATATTTT.

This clonotype has a count of ten or more. The chain combines TRBV5-1 with TRBJ2-1, with a tentative D call TRBD1 (5 bases). Germline V gene sequence: CDR1 SGHRS, CDR2 YFSETQ. Trimming took 4 bases from V and 0 from J, leaving 11 bases between them. The CDR3 loop spans 15 amino acids. The CDR3 DNA follows: TGCGCCAGCAGCCTTAGACAGAGCTCCTACAATGAGCAGTTCTTC. It is translated as CASSLRQSSYNEQFF.

This clonotype appeared a few times. The rearrangement joins TRBV12-3 or TRBV12-4 to TRBJ1-5, with D uncertain. This CDR3 spans 15 amino acids. V was pared by 6 bases and J by 0 bases, with 12 bases between. CDR3 residues: CASRNDGDSNQPQHF. The CDR3, as DNA: TGTGCCAGCAGGAATGACGGGGATAGCAATCAGCCCCAGCATTTT.

The J gene is TRBJ1-2, the V gene TRBV20-1; 8 nucleotides match TRBD1. CDR1 is DFQATT, CDR2 SNEGSKA, per germline (reference sequence). After removal of 1 base from V and 4 bases from J, the junction contained 8 bases not matched to a gene. The CDR3 is 15 residues long. The CDR3 DNA follows: TGCAGTGCTAGAGTCTCAGGACAGGGAGGCTATGGCTACACCTTC. Encoded protein: CSARVSGQGGYGYTF.

This chain joins TRBV18 and TRBJ2-1; TRBD1 matches at 7 bases. The germline V gene has CDR1 KGHSH and CDR2 LQKENI. This CDR3 has 13 residues. V dropped 4 bases and J dropped 8; count of bases not matched to a gene: 5. The CDR3 DNA sequence: TGTGCCAGCTCACGAAGGGGGCCCTATGAGCAGTTCTTC. This translates into CASSRRGPYEQFF.

The V call is TRBV2, the J call TRBJ2-2; TRBD1 aligns across 8 bases. Per germline, CDR1 SNHLY and CDR2 FYNNEI. This CDR3 comprises 16 residues. Trimming at V came to 2 bases and at J to 4 bases, leaving 6 bases not matched to a gene. CDR3 sequence: CASSEFQGALTGELFF. In DNA form, the CDR3 reads TGTGCCAGCAGTGAATTCCAGGGGGCCCTCACCGGGGAGCTGTTTTTT.

This clonotype occurred a few times. V usage is TRBV6-5 and J usage is TRBJ1-1; D gene uncertain. Trimming pared 3 bases from V and 3 bases from J, leaving 11 bases between. CDR1 is MNHEY, CDR2 SVGAGI, per germline. This CDR3 spans 14 amino acids. CDR3 in amino acids: CASSYPPRDTEAFF. The DNA for the CDR3 is TGTGCCAGCAGTTATCCACCTAGGGACACTGAAGCTTTCTTT.

This clonotype appeared a few times. V gene TRBV20-1 combines with J gene TRBJ1-6; D possibly corresponds to TRBD1 (5 bases). CDR1 and CDR2 from the germline V gene are DFQATT and SNEGSKA (reference sequence). CDR3 length: 13 residues. The V and J ends lost 5 bases and 8 bases respectively, with 13 bases between them. CDR3 region: CSALGASDSPLHF. The CDR3 DNA is TGCAGTGCTCTAGGGGCATCGGATTCACCCCTCCACTTT.

This clonotype was found a few times. This sequence joins TRBV4-2 and TRBJ2-1, with TRBD1 matching 7 bases. CDR3 length: 16 residues. The V segment lost 4 bases and the J segment 2 bases; nucleotides outside the gene matches: 8. Germline CDR1 LGHNA, CDR2 YNFKEQ. CDR3 DNA sequence: TGTGCCAGCAGCCCAAAAGGACAGGAGGCCTACAATGAGCAGTTCTTC. Its translation is CASSPKGQEAYNEQFF.

The sample holds a few counts of this clonotype. J is TRBJ1-2 and V is TRBV28; D might be TRBD1 (5 bases). Per the germline V gene, CDR1 is MDHEN and CDR2 is SYDVKM. With 1 base removed from V and 6 bases from J, the gap between germline ends came to 15 bases. The CDR3 is 15 residues long. This chain's CDR3 is CASSLSRGVPHGYTF. The CDR3 nucleotides read TGTGCCAGCAGTTTATCGCGGGGGGTACCGCATGGCTACACCTTC.

Written as DNA, the CDR3 is TGTGCCAGCAGTCTAGCGGGAGGGCCAGAGCAGTACTTC. Residues: CASSLAGGPEQYF. J is TRBJ2-7 and V is TRBV2, with 12 bases matching TRBD2. The length of the CDR3 is 13 residues. The germline V gene has CDR1 SNHLY and CDR2 FYNNEI. The V gene end was trimmed by 5 bases and the J gene end by 7 bases; junction bases not matched to a gene: 3.

The rearrangement uses TRBV4-2 and TRBJ2-2; D perhaps matches TRBD1 (6 bases). The germline gives CDR1 LGHNA, CDR2 YNFKEQ. The CDR3 is made up of 15 amino acids. V lost 4 bases to trimming and J lost 3 bases, with 12 bases between them. CDR3 bases: TGTGCCAGCAGCCTAGGGGGAGAGTACACCGGGGAGCTGTTTTTT. Its translation is CASSLGGEYTGELFF.

In its sample, this clonotype was seen many times. This chain joins TRBV4-1 and TRBJ2-5; D is unclear. Trimming shortened V by 3 bases and J by 5 bases, and 19 bases separated the two germline ends. The CDR3 is 16 amino acids. Germline V gene sequence: CDR1 MGHRA, CDR2 YSYEKL. CDR3 coding DNA: TGCGCCAGCAGCCAGATTTATGGGCCGAACCGGGAGACCCAGTACTTC. Protein: CASSQIYGPNRETQYF.

The chain joins TRBV7-2 to TRBJ2-3; a possible D gene is TRBD1 (6 bases). V was pared by 5 bases and J by 4 bases, with 16 bases between. The germline V gene has CDR1 SGHTA and CDR2 FQGNSA. The CDR3 runs 15 residues. The CDR3 loop reads CASSPQGPIPDTQYF. The CDR3 nucleotides are TGTGCCAGCAGCCCACAGGGCCCTATCCCAGATACGCAGTATTTT.

The CDR3 reads CASTRGPSTDTQYF. CDR3 in DNA: TGTGCCAGCACCCGAGGCCCTAGCACAGATACGCAGTATTTT. The rearrangement joins TRBV5-6 to TRBJ2-3; D not certain. The germline V gene encodes CDR1 SGHDT and CDR2 YYEEEE. Trimming removed 6 bases from V and 0 bases from J, with 11 bases in between. The CDR3 covers 14 residues.

The CDR3 sequence: CAISWNNEQFF. DNA of the CDR3: TGTGCCATCAGCTGGAACAATGAGCAGTTCTTC. The gene calls are TRBV10-3 and TRBJ2-1; D is ambiguous. This CDR3 contains 11 residues. The V and J ends lost 6 bases and 5 bases respectively, with 5 bases between them. CDR1 and CDR2 (germline): ENHRY, SYGVKD.

The chain recombines TRBV20-1 with TRBJ1-2; D is perhaps TRBD1 (6 bases). The CDR3 loop spans 11 amino acids. Germline V gene lookup returns CDR1 DFQATT and CDR2 SNEGSKA (reference sequence). In DNA, the CDR3 is TGCGGGGGCAGGATCGACTATGGCTACACCTTC. This codes for CGGRIDYGYTF.

This clonotype was observed many times. The chain carries TRBV5-1 and TRBJ1-1, with TRBD1 as a possible D gene (5 bases). Trimming removed 3 bases from V and 1 base from J, with 13 bases in between. This CDR3 contains 15 residues. Germline V CDR1 and CDR2: SGHRS, YFSETQ. The CDR3 spells CASSSGGVSNTEAFF. The CDR3 DNA is TGCGCCAGCAGCTCTGGGGGGGTGTCGAACACTGAAGCTTTCTTT.

This chain links TRBV29-1 with TRBJ1-1; no firm D call. The germline CDR1 and CDR2 sequences are SQVTM and ANQGSEA. The CDR3 has 12 amino acids. Trimming stripped 7 bases from V and 7 bases from J, with 16 bases between. The CDR3 nucleotides read TGCAGCGCCTTCGCGGGGTCCCATGAAGCTTTCTTT. It is translated as CSAFAGSHEAFF.